These 29 T cell receptor beta chains were all obtained from the same sample, sequenced in a study of shared clonotypes between healthy human individuals (dated by TCRdb to 2020 to 2022). Receptor libraries were prepared by the immunoSEQ multiplex PCR assay. TCRdb stores this immuneACCESS table with in-frame sequences only. Part of the clones is absent; in the studies checked, under half of the shortfall reflects unresolved V genes, and no reason is known for the rest. This sample lists hundreds of thousands of clones; around 72% were detected once. The top ten constitute approximately 1.7% of the sample. Sequenced sample: memory CD4+ T cells sorted from blood. The cell subset or site label corresponds to: CD45RA-negative fraction. Source of these receptors: a woman between 25 and 40 years old in good health.

The chain joins TRBV29-1 to TRBJ2-1; the D is unclear. Deletions cut 4 bases from V and 5 bases from J, with 9 bases between. The CDR3 is 12 amino acids. Germline V lookup: CDR1 SQVTM, CDR2 ANQGSEA. CDR3 in DNA: TGCAGCGTTGGAGCCCAAAACAATGAGCAGTTCTTC. The encoded protein is CSVGAQNNEQFF.

CDR3 amino acids: CASSFSGLVNEQFF. The CDR3 bases are TGCGCCAGCAGCTTTTCGGGACTAGTAAATGAGCAGTTCTTC. J is TRBJ2-1 and V is TRBV5-1, with 8 bases that match TRBD2. The CDR3 consists of 14 residues. V shed 2 bases, J shed 7 bases, and the junction held 5 bases outside the gene matches. Germline-derived CDR1 and CDR2 are SGHRS and YFSETQ.

The V call is TRBV28, the J call TRBJ1-2; D may be TRBD1 (6 bases). V was pared by 2 bases and J by 8 bases, with 12 bases between. Germline-derived CDR1 and CDR2 are MDHEN and SYDVKM. This CDR3 has 13 amino acids. Here the CDR3 DNA reads TGTGCCAGCAGTTTAGGGGGGCGGTTAGGCTACACCTTC. It yields the protein CASSLGGRLGYTF.

V is TRBV19 and J is TRBJ2-1, with 7 bases matching TRBD2. Germline lookup yields CDR1 LNHDA and CDR2 SQIVND (reference sequence). Trimming cost V 7 bases and J 2 bases; bases outside gene matches: 8. This CDR3 contains 15 residues. Here the CDR3 reads CASTQTSDTYNEQFF. The CDR3 nucleotides read TGTGCCAGTACCCAAACTAGCGATACCTACAATGAGCAGTTCTTC. The full variable domain, completed using reference TRBV19 and TRBJ2-1, is DGGITQSPKYLFRKEGQNVTLSCEQNLNHDAMYWYRQDPGQGLRLIYYSQIVNDFQKGDIAEGYSVSREKKESFPLTVTSAQKNPTAFYLCASTQTSDTYNEQFFGPGTRLTVL.

As to this clone: Additional DNA sequences in this sample encode the identical CDR3. The rearrangement links TRBV5-1 to TRBJ2-5; D gene uncertain. Germline CDR1 reads SGHRS; CDR2 reads YFSETQ. The CDR3 is 13 amino acids. The V end lost 0 bases, the J end lost 7 bases, and 10 bases lay between the germline ends. The CDR3, as DNA: TGCGCCAGCAGCTTGGGCCAGACCGGGACCCAGTACTTC. Protein: CASSLGQTGTQYF.

The rearrangement joins TRBV7-9 to TRBJ2-2, with TRBD2 matching over 7 bases. CDR1 and CDR2 (germline): SEHNR, FQNEAQ (reference sequence). J gave up 4 bases and V 2 bases, and 4 bases lay outside the gene matches. This CDR3 is 15 amino acids long. The CDR3 loop reads CASSLLGGLTGELFF. CDR3 nucleotides: TGTGCCAGCAGCTTATTGGGAGGGCTCACCGGGGAGCTGTTTTTT.

The chain combines TRBV5-4 with TRBJ1-1; TRBD1 matches 7 bases. CDR1 and CDR2 (germline): SGHNT, YYREEE (reference sequence). The length of the CDR3 is 15 residues. The junction had 11 bases not matched to a gene; V was cut back by 4 bases and J by 5 bases. The CDR3 reads CASSIPTGTRTEAFF. DNA of the CDR3: TGTGCCAGCAGCATTCCGACAGGGACTAGGACTGAAGCTTTCTTT.

V usage is TRBV6-5 and J usage is TRBJ2-7, with D tentatively TRBD1 or TRBD2 (5 bases each). Per germline, CDR1 MNHEY and CDR2 SVGAGI. The V and J ends lost 2 bases and 1 base respectively, with 9 bases between them. CDR3 length equals 14 residues. CDR3 DNA: TGTGCCAGCAGTTACGGGACCCATTCCTACGAGCAGTACTTC. Amino acid sequence: CASSYGTHSYEQYF.

The chain joins TRBV5-1 to TRBJ2-1, with 10 bases aligning to TRBD2. CDR3 length equals 15 residues. J lost 8 bases, V lost 4 bases, and 9 bases had no gene match. CDR1 is SGHRS, CDR2 YFSETQ, per germline. CDR3 sequence (DNA): TGCGCCAGCAGCCCCTGGGCTAGCGGGAGCGATGAGCAGTTCTTC. Protein product: CASSPWASGSDEQFF.

The chain joins TRBV11-2 to TRBJ1-1; no clear D gene. Germline V gives CDR1 SGHAT, CDR2 FQNNGV. CDR3 size: 15 residues. The V end lost 3 bases, the J end lost 3 bases, and 14 bases lay between the germline ends. In DNA form, the CDR3 reads TGTGCCAGCAGCTTTGCGGAGGGTGGTCACACTGAAGCTTTCTTT. The encoded protein is CASSFAEGGHTEAFF.

The chain employs TRBV6-1 and TRBJ2-5; D unclear. The CDR3 contains 15 residues. Trimming shortened V by 1 base and J by 2 bases, and 11 bases separated the two germline ends. CDR1 and CDR2 from the germline V gene are MNHNS and SASEGT. The CDR3 sequence is CASSEEDWQQETQYF. CDR3 sequence (DNA): TGTGCCAGCAGTGAAGAAGATTGGCAGCAAGAGACCCAGTACTTC.

This clone was picked up one time. This sequence joins TRBV28 and TRBJ2-7; the D gene could be TRBD1 or TRBD2 (6 bases each). This CDR3 is 15 amino acids long. V lost 3 bases to trimming and J lost 7 bases, with 19 bases between them. The V gene's germline CDR1 is MDHEN and CDR2 SYDVKM. The CDR3 DNA reads as TGTGCCAGCAGTTTCTTCAGGGGCCGGGAGAGGGAGCAGTACTTC. As protein: CASSFFRGREREQYF.

The rearrangement uses TRBV6-5 and TRBJ2-7, with no clear D. The V gene lost 5 bases and the J gene lost 2 bases, with 13 bases spanning the gap. CDR1 and CDR2 from the germline V gene are MNHEY and SVGAGI. The CDR3 covers 14 residues. CDR3 in amino acids: CASSPQVGPYEQYF. The CDR3 region has the DNA TGTGCCAGCAGTCCCCAGGTTGGACCCTACGAGCAGTACTTC.

The gene calls are TRBV5-1 and TRBJ2-5; weak D call: TRBD1 (6 bases). CDR3 length equals 14 residues. Germline CDR1 reads SGHRS; CDR2 reads YFSETQ. Trimming took off 4 bases at V and 2 bases at J, with 12 bases between the two ends. Written as DNA, the CDR3 is TGCGCCAGCAGCCCGGGGACAATTCAAGAGACCCAGTACTTC. It encodes CASSPGTIQETQYF.

The CDR3 nucleotides are TGTGCCAGCAGCTTTCTGCCACACCAGAACAGCAATCAGCCCCAGCATTTT. It specifies CASSFLPHQNSNQPQHF. V and J are TRBV11-1 and TRBJ1-5; D not resolved. The CDR3 has 17 amino acids. The V and J ends lost 3 bases and 1 base respectively, with 16 bases between them. Germline V gene sequence: CDR1 SGHAT, CDR2 FQDESV (reference sequence).

The genes are TRBV30 and TRBJ1-4, with 7 bases lining up with TRBD1. The CDR3 consists of 11 residues. CDR1 is GTSNPN and CDR2 is SVGIG in the germline V gene (reference sequence). The V gene end was trimmed by 3 bases and the J gene end by 14 bases; junction bases not matched to a gene: 6. CDR3 nucleotide sequence: TGTGCCTGGAGGCAACAGGGGACTCTGTTTTTT. It codes for CAWRQQGTLFF.

The V and J genes are TRBV5-1 and TRBJ1-2; D might be TRBD1 (5 bases). The V gene lost 0 bases and the J gene lost 8 bases, with 14 bases spanning the gap. The CDR3 runs 14 residues. CDR1 SGHRS and CDR2 YFSETQ come from the germline V gene. The CDR3 spells CASSLGNRDRGYTF. CDR3 sequence (DNA): TGCGCCAGCAGCTTGGGCAATAGAGACAGAGGCTACACCTTC.

This chain links TRBV5-1 with TRBJ2-5; the D is unclear. The CDR3 has 15 amino acids. CDR1 is SGHRS and CDR2 is YFSETQ in the germline V gene. Trimming removed 5 bases from V and 7 bases from J, with 21 bases in between. CDR3 in DNA: TGCGCCAGCAGAAACCGTTCCTCCGCCAAAGGGACCCAGTACTTC. Encoded protein: CASRNRSSAKGTQYF. Variable domain in full (rest from reference TRBV5-1 and TRBJ2-5): KAGVTQTPRYLIKTRGQQVTLSCSPISGHRSVSWYQQTPGQGLQFLFEYFSETQRNKGNFPGRFSGRQFSNSRSEMNVSTLELGDSALYLCASRNRSSAKGTQYFGPGTRLLVL.

The chain has TRBV9 and TRBJ2-1; TRBD2 matches at 13 bases. CDR3 size: 17 residues. Germline V gene lookup returns CDR1 SGDLS and CDR2 YYNGEE. V gave up 4 bases and J gave up 6 bases; unmatched junction bases: 10. Here the CDR3 reads CASSPIRTSGSRNEQFF. In nucleotides, the CDR3 is TGTGCCAGCAGCCCAATTAGGACTAGCGGGAGTCGCAATGAGCAGTTCTTC.

This clone was recorded many times. The chain is built from TRBV18 and TRBJ2-2, with D perhaps TRBD1 (6 bases). V was trimmed by 3 bases and J by 5 bases, leaving 16 bases between them. CDR3 length equals 16 residues. Germline V CDR1 and CDR2: KGHSH, LQKENI. The CDR3: CASSPAGQGSTGELFF. Here the CDR3 DNA reads TGTGCCAGCTCACCCGCTGGGCAGGGGTCGACCGGGGAGCTGTTTTTT.

There are a few counts of this clone. The chain uses TRBV28 and TRBJ2-7; D is uncertain. Germline V lookup: CDR1 MDHEN, CDR2 SYDVKM. V was shortened by 8 bases and J by 4 bases, with 18 bases between the two germline ends. The CDR3 length is 14 residues. The CDR3 coding sequence is TGTGCCAGCTCAACGCTCGGCGATGTGTACGAGCAGTACTTC. This translates into CASSTLGDVYEQYF.

This chain joins TRBV10-1 and TRBJ2-2; TRBD1 matches at 7 bases. The CDR3 length is 13 residues. The J segment lost 1 base and the V segment lost 10 bases, leaving 3 bases of the junction unmatched. Germline V lookup: CDR1 WNHNN, CDR2 SYGVQD (reference sequence). The CDR3 loop is CATGQENTGELFF. DNA for the CDR3: TGCGCCACAGGACAGGAGAACACCGGGGAGCTGTTTTTT.

The V call is TRBV28, the J call TRBJ2-7; possible D gene TRBD2, 5 bases. Trimming left V 6 bases short and J 5 bases short, with 17 bases between. This CDR3 has 14 residues. The germline V gene encodes CDR1 MDHEN and CDR2 SYDVKM. The CDR3 nucleotides read TGTGCCAGCAGCCCACCCGTGAGGGCCCACGAGCAGTACTTC. This encodes CASSPPVRAHEQYF.

The rearrangement uses TRBV28 and TRBJ2-7, with 7 bases fitting TRBD1. The CDR3 covers 15 residues. The germline V gene encodes CDR1 MDHEN and CDR2 SYDVKM. V lost 3 bases, J lost 4 bases, and 9 bases stayed unmatched. CDR3 DNA: TGTGCCAGCAGTTTGACCTCCGGGACAGCATACGAGCAGTACTTC. This translates into CASSLTSGTAYEQYF.

V and J are TRBV18 and TRBJ2-5, with 14 nucleotides matching TRBD2. With V trimmed by 2 bases and J by 11 bases, 7 bases remained unmatched. CDR3 length: 15 residues. Germline V lookup: CDR1 KGHSH, CDR2 LQKENI. The CDR3 region is CASSPRLAGGPSQYF. The DNA of the CDR3 is TGTGCCAGCTCACCAAGACTAGCGGGAGGGCCAAGTCAGTACTTC.

This rearrangement joins TRBV5-1 to TRBJ2-1; TRBD2 matches 7 bases. The CDR3 totals 15 residues. J lost 0 bases, V lost 1 base, and 1 base had no gene match. CDR1 SGHRS and CDR2 YFSETQ come from the germline V gene. CDR3 sequence (DNA): TGCGCCAGCAGCTTGACTAGCGTCTCCTACAATGAGCAGTTCTTC. As protein: CASSLTSVSYNEQFF.

This clone came up many times. The rearrangement joins TRBV5-4 to TRBJ2-3, with D uncertain. CDR3 size: 13 residues. The germline gives CDR1 SGHNT, CDR2 YYREEE (reference sequence). V was shortened by 4 bases and J by 3 bases, with 9 bases between the two germline ends. In nucleotides, the CDR3 is TGTGCCAGCAGCCTAATAGGGACAGATACGCAGTATTTT. Its translation: CASSLIGTDTQYF.

The V gene is TRBV7-8, the J gene TRBJ1-3; 8 bases are a match to TRBD1. This CDR3 region has 16 residues. V lost 5 bases, J lost 0 bases, and 6 bases stayed unmatched. Per germline, CDR1 SGHVS and CDR2 FQNEAQ. CDR3 amino acids: CASSKTGALSGNTIYF. The CDR3 bases are TGTGCCAGCAGCAAGACAGGGGCCCTCTCTGGAAACACCATATATTTT.

The rearrangement uses TRBV19 and TRBJ2-7; TRBD1 aligns across 10 bases. The germline V gene encodes CDR1 LNHDA and CDR2 SQIVND (reference sequence). The CDR3 is 15 amino acids. V shed 1 base and J 0 bases; nucleotides not matched to a gene: 0. The CDR3 sequence: CASSIGTGGSYEQYF. DNA for the CDR3: TGTGCCAGTAGTATAGGGACAGGGGGCTCCTACGAGCAGTACTTC.